This note documents a single T cell receptor (beta chain) sequence. Its antigen remains unidentified. The sample comes from a study of PD-L1 blockade in urothelial cancer. Study details: Men with urothelial cancer arising in the bladder made up about 85% of the roughly 29 patients.

General study points: For durable-benefit patients, tumor-associated blood clones expanded more at 3 weeks.

Data came from immunoSEQ multiplex PCR; TCRdb stores just in-frame clones and leaves some out. This sample has roughly 90,000 clones, with 90% found just once. The V end lost 10 bases, the J end lost 5 bases, and 11 bases lay between the germline ends. This CDR3 comprises 11 residues. CDR1 and CDR2 (germline): SGHAT, FQNNGV. The sequence came from a man between 60 and 70 years old with urothelial cancer. Specimen: PBMCs, collected around atezolizumab (anti-PD-L1) treatment. The chain has TRBV11-2 and TRBJ2-5, with D possibly TRBD2 on 6 matching bases. The CDR3 bases are TGTGCCACGCGGCGGGGCGAGACCCAGTACTTC. Translating gives CATRRGETQYF.